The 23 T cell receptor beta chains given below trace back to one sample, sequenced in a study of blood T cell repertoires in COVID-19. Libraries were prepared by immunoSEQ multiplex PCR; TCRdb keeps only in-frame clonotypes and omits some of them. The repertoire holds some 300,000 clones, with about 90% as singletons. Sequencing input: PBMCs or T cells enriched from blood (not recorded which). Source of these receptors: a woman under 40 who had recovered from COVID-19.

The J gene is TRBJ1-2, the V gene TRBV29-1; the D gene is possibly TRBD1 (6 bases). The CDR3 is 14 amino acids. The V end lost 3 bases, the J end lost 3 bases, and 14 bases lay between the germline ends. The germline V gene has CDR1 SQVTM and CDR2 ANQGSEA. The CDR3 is CSVDRATGYYGYTF. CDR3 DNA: TGCAGCGTTGATCGGGCCACAGGGTACTATGGCTACACCTTC.

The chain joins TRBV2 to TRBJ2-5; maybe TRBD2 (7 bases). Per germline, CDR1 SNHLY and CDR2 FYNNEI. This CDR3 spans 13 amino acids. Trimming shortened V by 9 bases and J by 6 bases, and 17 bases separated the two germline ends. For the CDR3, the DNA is TGTGCCAGTCAAGGGGGGGTCCTGCAGACCCAGTACTTC. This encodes CASQGGVLQTQYF. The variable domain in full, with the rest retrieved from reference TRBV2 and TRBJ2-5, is EPEVTQTPSHQVTQMGQEVILRCVPISNHLYFYWYRQILGQKVEFLVSFYNNEISEKSEIFDDQFSVERPDGSNFTLKIRSTKLEDSAMYFCASQGGVLQTQYFGPGTRLLVL.

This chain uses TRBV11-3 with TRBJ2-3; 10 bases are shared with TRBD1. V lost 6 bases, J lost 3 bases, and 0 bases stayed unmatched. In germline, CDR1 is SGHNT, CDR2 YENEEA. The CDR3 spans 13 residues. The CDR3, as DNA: TGTGCCAGCAGGGGACAGGGGACAGATACGCAGTATTTT. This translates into CASRGQGTDTQYF.

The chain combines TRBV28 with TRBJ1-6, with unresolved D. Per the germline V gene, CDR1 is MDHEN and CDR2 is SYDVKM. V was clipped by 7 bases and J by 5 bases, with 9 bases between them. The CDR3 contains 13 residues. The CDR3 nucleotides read TGTGCCAGCATATCACTCAATAATTCACCCCTCCACTTT. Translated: CASISLNNSPLHF.

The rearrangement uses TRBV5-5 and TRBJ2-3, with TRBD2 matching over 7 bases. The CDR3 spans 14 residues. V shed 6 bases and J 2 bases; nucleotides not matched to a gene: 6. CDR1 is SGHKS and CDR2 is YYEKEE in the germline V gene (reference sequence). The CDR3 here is CASNLAEHTDTQYF. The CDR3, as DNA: TGTGCCAGCAACCTAGCGGAGCACACAGATACGCAGTATTTT.

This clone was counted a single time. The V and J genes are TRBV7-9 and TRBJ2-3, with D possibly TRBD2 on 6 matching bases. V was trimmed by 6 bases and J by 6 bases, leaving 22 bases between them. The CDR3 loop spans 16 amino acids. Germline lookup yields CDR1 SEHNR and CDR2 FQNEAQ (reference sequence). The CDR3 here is CASRPQAGLRVDTQYF. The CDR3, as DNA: TGTGCCAGCAGACCACAGGCGGGACTCCGGGTGGATACGCAGTATTTT.

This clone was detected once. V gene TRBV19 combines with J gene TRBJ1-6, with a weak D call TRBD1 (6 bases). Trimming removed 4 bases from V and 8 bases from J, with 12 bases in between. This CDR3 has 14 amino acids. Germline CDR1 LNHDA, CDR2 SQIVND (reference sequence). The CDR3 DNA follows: TGTGCCAGTAGTAATCAGAACAGGGATTCACCCCTCCACTTT. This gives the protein CASSNQNRDSPLHF.

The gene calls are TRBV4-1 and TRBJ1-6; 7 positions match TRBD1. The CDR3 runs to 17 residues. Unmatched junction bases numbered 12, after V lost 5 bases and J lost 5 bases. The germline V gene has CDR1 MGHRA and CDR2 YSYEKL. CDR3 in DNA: TGCGCCAGCAGCTCCCCTTTACAGGGGCGCAATAATTCACCCCTCCACTTT. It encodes CASSSPLQGRNNSPLHF.

CDR3 DNA sequence: TGCGCCAGCAGCCAAGAGGGTCCGGGGGGGTGGACCCCACAAGAGACCCAGTACTTC. Its translation is CASSQEGPGGWTPQETQYF. The chain uses TRBV4-1 and TRBJ2-5; 8 bases agree with TRBD2. The V gene's germline CDR1 is MGHRA and CDR2 YSYEKL. V gave up 0 bases and J gave up 2 bases; unmatched junction bases: 14. The CDR3 has 19 residues.

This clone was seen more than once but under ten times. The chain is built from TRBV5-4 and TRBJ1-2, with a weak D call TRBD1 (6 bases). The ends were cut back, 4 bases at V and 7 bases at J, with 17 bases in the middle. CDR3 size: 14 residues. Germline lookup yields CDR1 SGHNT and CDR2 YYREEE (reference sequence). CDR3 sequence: CASSPTQTGFGYTF. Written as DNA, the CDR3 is TGTGCCAGCAGCCCGACCCAAACAGGGTTTGGCTACACCTTC.

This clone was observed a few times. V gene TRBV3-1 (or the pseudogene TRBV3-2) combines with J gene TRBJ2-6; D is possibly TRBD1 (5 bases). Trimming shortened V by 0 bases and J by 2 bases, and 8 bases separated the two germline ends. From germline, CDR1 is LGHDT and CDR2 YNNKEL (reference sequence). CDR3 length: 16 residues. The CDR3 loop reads CASSQDIGAGANVLTF. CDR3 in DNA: TGTGCCAGCAGCCAAGATATAGGGGCTGGGGCCAACGTCCTGACTTTC.

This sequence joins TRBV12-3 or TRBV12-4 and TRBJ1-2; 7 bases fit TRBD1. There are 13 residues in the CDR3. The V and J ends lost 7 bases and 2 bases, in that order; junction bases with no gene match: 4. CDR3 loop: CASTPTGNYGYTF. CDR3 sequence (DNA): TGTGCCAGCACCCCGACAGGGAACTATGGCTACACCTTC.

Here the CDR3 DNA reads TGTGCCAGCAGCTTAGTGGTGACAGGGGTTAATTCACCCCTCCACTTT. Protein sequence: CASSLVVTGVNSPLHF. V is TRBV7-2 and J is TRBJ1-6; 8 nucleotides agree with TRBD1. V lost 1 base and J lost 6; bases outside the gene matches: 5. The CDR3 contains 16 residues. The germline CDR1 and CDR2 sequences are SGHTA and FQGNSA.

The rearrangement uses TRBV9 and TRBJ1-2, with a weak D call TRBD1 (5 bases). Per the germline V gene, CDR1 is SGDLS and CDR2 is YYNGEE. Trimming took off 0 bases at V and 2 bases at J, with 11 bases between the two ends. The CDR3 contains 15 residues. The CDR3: CASSVGVGANYGYTF. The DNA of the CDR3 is TGTGCCAGCAGCGTAGGAGTAGGGGCCAACTATGGCTACACCTTC.

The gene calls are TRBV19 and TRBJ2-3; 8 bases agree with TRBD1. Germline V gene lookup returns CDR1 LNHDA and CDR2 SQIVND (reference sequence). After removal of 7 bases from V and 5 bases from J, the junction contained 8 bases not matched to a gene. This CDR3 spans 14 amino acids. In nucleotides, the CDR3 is TGTGCCAGTACTAGGCAGGGGGCTGGAGATACGCAGTATTTT. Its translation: CASTRQGAGDTQYF.

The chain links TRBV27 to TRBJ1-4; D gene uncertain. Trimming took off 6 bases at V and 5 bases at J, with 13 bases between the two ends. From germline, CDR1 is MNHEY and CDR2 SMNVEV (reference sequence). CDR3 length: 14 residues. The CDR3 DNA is TGTGCCAGCAGGTCGAACTGGGCGAATGAAAAACTGTTTTTT. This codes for CASRSNWANEKLFF.

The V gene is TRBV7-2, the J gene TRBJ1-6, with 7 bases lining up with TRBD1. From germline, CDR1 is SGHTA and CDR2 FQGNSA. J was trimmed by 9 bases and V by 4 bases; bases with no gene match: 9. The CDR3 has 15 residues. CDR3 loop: CASSSRQGGGSPLHF. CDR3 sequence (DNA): TGTGCCAGCAGCTCTAGACAGGGAGGAGGTTCACCCCTCCACTTT.

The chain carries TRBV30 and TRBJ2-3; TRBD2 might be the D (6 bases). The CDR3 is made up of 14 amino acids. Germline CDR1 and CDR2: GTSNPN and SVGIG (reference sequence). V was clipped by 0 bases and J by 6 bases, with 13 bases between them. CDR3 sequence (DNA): TGTGCCTGGAGTGTAGGGACTCTCGGGGATACGCAGTATTTT. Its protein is CAWSVGTLGDTQYF.

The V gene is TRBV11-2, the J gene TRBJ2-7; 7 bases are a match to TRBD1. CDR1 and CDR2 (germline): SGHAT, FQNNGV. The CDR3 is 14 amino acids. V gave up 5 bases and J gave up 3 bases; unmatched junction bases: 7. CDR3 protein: CASSVDREGYEQYF. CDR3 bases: TGTGCCAGCAGCGTCGACAGGGAAGGCTACGAGCAGTACTTC.

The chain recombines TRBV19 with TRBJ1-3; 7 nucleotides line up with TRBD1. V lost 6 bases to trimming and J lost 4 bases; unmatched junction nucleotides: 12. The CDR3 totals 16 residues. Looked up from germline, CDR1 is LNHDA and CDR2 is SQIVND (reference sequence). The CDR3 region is CASSLRGGATGNTIYF. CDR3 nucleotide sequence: TGTGCCAGTAGCCTAAGAGGGGGCGCCACCGGAAACACCATATATTTT.

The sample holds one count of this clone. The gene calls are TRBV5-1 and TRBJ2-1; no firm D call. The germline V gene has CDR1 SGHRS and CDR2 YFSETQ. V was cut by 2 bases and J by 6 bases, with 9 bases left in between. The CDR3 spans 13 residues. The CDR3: CASSFDGSNEQFF. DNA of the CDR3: TGCGCCAGCAGCTTTGATGGCAGCAATGAGCAGTTCTTC. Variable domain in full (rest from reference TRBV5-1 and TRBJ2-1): KAGVTQTPRYLIKTRGQQVTLSCSPISGHRSVSWYQQTPGQGLQFLFEYFSETQRNKGNFPGRFSGRQFSNSRSEMNVSTLELGDSALYLCASSFDGSNEQFFGPGTRLTVL.

CDR3 in DNA: TGTGCCAGCACCGACAGTCCCGTCCATGAGCAGTACTTC. It specifies CASTDSPVHEQYF. The chain is built from TRBV12-3 or TRBV12-4 and TRBJ2-7; possibly TRBD1 for D (5 bases). This CDR3 region has 13 residues. V was shortened by 7 bases and J by 7 bases, with 17 bases between the two germline ends.

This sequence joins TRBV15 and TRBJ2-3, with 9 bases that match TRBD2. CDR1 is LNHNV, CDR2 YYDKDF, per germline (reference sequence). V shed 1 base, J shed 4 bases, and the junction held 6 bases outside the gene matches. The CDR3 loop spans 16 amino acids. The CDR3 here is CATSRVAGGLADTQYF. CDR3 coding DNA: TGTGCCACCAGCAGAGTGGCGGGGGGGCTCGCAGATACGCAGTATTTT.